This entry features one T cell receptor beta chain sequence. Only CD45RO-negative cells positively selected for CCR7 counted as naive CD8 cells, so terminally differentiated effector memory CD45RA+ cells were excluded. This sample was included in a study of shared clonotypes between healthy human individuals. Profiled with immunoSEQ multiplex PCR; TCRdb holds only in-frame clones, not every one. The sample yields about 590,000 clones, around 95% seen once. The CDR3 is 13 residues long. V is TRBV21-1 and J is TRBJ2-2; no DNA check was done on the table's D call, TRBD1. TRBV21-1 constitutes a pseudogene. The receptor was isolated from a woman in her twenties or thirties in good health. Source material: naive CD8+ T cells sorted from blood. The CDR3 loop is CASSKVASGELFF. The CDR3 bases are TGTGCCAGCAGCAAAGTGGCATCCGGGGAGCTGTTTTTT.